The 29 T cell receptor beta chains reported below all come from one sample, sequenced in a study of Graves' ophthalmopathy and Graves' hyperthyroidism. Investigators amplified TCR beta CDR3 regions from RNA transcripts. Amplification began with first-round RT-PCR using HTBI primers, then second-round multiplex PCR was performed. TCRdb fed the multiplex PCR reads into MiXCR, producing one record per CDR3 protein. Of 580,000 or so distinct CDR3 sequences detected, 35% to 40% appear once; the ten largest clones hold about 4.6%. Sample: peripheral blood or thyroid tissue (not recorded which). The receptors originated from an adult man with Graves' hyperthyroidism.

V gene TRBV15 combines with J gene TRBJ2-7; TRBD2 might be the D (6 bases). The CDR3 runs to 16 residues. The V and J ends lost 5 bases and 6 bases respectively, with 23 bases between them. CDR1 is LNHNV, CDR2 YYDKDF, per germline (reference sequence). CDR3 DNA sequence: TGTGCCACCAGCGGGACGGGACGTCGGGAGACCTGCGAGCAGTACTTC. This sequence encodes CATSGTGRRETCEQYF. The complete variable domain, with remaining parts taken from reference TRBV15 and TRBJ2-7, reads DAMVIQNPRYQVTQFGKPVTLSCSQTLNHNVMYWYQQKSSQAPKLLFHYYDKDFNNEADTPDNFQSRRPNTSFCFLDIRSPGLGDTAMYLCATSGTGRRETCEQYFGPGTRLTVT.

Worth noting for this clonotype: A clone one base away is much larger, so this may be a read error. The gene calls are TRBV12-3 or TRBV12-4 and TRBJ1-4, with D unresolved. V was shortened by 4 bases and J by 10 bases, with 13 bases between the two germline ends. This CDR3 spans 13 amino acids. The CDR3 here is CASSSMVNGKLFF. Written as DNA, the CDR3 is TGTGCCAGCAGTTCAATGGTCAACGGAAAACTGTTTTTT.

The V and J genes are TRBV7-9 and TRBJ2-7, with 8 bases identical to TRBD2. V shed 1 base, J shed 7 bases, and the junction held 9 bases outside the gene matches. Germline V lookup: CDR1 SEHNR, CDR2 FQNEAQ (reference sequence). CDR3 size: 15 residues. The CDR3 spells CASSLEPSGSDEQYF. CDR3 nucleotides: TGTGCCAGCAGCTTAGAGCCCAGCGGGAGCGATGAGCAGTACTTC.

CDR3: CASSSPGLAEKPPYEQYF. In nucleotides, the CDR3 is TGTGCCAGCAGTTCGCCGGGACTAGCGGAGAAACCACCTTACGAGCAGTACTTC. The chain uses TRBV25-1 and TRBJ2-7; 11 nucleotides align to TRBD2. The CDR3 has 18 amino acids. V was clipped by 5 bases and J by 4 bases; unmatched bases: 16. Germline V lookup: CDR1 MGHDK, CDR2 SYGVNS.

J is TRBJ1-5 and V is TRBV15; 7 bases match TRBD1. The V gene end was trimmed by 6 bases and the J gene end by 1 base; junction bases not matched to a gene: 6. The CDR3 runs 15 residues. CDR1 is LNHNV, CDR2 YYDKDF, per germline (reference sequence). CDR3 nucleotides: TGTGCCACCAGACGTACAGGGGACAGCAATCAGCCCCAGCATTTT. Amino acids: CATRRTGDSNQPQHF.

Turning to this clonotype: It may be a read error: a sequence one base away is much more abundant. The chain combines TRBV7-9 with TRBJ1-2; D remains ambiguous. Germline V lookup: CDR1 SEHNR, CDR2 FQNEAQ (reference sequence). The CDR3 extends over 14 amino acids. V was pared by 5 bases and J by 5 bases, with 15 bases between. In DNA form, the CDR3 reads TGTGCCAGCAGCAATCCCGAGACGGTTTATGGCTACACCTTC. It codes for CASSNPETVYGYTF.

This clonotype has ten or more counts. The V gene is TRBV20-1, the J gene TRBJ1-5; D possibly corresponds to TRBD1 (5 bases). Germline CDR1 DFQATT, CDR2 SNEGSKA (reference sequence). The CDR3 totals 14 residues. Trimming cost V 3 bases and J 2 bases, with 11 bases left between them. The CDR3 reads CSARVGGGNQPQHF. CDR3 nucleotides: TGCAGTGCTAGGGTGGGGGGTGGCAATCAGCCCCAGCATTTT.

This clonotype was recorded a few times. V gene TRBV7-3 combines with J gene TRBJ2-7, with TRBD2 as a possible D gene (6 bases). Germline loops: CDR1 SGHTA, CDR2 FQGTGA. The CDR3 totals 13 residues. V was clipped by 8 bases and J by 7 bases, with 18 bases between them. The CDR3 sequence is CASALASYNEQYF. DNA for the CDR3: TGTGCCAGCGCCCTAGCGTCGTACAATGAGCAGTACTTC.

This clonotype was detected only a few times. CDR3 DNA sequence: TGTGCCAGCAGCTTAGTCGTTTCGGCTAGCGGGGGCTCCTACGAGCAGTACTTC. As protein: CASSLVVSASGGSYEQYF. The V call is TRBV7-2, the J call TRBJ2-7; 10 bases are shared with TRBD2. V trimming: 1 base; J trimming: 0 bases; junction bases outside the gene matches: 9. The CDR3 has 18 amino acids. Germline CDR1 reads SGHTA; CDR2 reads FQGNSA.

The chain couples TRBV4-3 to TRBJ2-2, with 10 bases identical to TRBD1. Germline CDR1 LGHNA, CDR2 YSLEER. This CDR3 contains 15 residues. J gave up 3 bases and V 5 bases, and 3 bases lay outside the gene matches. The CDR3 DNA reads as TGCGCCAGCAGCGTGGGACAGGGGTACACCGGGGAGCTGTTTTTT. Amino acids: CASSVGQGYTGELFF.

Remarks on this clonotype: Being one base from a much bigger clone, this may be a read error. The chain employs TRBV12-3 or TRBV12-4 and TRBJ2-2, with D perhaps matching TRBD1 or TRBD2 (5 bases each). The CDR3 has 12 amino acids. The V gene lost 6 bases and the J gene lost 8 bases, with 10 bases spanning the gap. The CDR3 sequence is CASSSWGGELFF. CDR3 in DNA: TGTGCCAGCAGCTCCTGGGGGGGGGAGCTGTTTTTT.

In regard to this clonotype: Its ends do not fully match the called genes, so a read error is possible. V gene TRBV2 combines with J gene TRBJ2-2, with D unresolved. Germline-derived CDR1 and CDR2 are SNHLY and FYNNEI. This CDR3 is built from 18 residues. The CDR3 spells CASSLHAVMKRNTGELFF. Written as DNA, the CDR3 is TGCGCCAGCAGCCTTCACGCGGTGATGAAAAGAAACACCGGGGAGCTGTTTTTT.

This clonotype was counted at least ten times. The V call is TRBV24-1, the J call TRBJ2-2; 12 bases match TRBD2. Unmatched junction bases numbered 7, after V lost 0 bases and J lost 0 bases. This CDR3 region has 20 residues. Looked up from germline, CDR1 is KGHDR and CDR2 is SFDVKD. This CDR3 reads CATSDLTGTSGFANTGELFF. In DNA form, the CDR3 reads TGTGCCACCAGTGATTTGACCGGGACTAGCGGGTTCGCGAACACCGGGGAGCTGTTTTTT.

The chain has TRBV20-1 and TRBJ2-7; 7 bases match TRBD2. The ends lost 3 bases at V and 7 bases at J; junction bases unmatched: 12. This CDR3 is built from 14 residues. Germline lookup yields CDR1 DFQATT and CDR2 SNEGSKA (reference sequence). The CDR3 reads CSASSGREVNEQYF. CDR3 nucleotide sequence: TGCAGTGCTAGCTCGGGGAGGGAGGTCAATGAGCAGTACTTC.

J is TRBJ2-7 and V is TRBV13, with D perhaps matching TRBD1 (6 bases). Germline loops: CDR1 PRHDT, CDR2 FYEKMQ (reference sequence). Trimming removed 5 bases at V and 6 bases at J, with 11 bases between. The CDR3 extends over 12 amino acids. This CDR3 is CASSTGPREQYF. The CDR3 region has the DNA TGTGCCAGCAGCACAGGGCCCCGCGAGCAGTACTTC.

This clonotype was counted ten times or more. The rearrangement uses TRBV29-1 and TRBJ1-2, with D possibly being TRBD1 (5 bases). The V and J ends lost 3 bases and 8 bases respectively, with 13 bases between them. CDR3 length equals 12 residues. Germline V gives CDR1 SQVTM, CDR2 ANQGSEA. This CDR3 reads CSVERGADGYTF. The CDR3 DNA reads TGCAGCGTTGAGAGGGGAGCCGACGGCTACACCTTC.

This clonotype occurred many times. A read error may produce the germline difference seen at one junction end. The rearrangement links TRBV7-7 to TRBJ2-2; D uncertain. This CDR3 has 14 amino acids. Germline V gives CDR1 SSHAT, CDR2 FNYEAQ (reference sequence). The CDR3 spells CASSLDPTVGELFF. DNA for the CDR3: TGTGCTAGCAGCTTGGACCCCACCGTTGGGGAGCTGTTTTTT.

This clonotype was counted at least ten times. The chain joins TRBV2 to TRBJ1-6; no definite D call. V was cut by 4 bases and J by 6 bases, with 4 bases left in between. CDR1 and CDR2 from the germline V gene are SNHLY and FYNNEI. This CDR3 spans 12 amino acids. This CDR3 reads CASSASNSPLHF. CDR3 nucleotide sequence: TGTGCCAGCAGTGCAAGTAATTCACCCCTCCACTTT.

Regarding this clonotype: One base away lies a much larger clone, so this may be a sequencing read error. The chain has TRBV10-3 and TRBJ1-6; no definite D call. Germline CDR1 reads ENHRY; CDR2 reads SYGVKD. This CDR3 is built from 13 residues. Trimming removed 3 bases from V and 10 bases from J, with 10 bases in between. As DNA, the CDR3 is TGTGCCATCAGTGACGTAGGGAGCTCACCCCTCCACTTT. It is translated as CAISDVGSSPLHF.

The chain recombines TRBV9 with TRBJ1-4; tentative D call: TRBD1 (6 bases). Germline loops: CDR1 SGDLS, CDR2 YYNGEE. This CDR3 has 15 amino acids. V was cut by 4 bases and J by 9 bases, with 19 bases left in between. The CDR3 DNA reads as TGTGCCAGCAGCCCCCAGTCCAGGGGAAGCCAAAAACTGTTTTTT. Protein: CASSPQSRGSQKLFF.

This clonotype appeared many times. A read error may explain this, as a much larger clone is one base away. CDR3 sequence (DNA): TGCAGCGCCGGACAGGGGGATAATCAGTCCCAGCATTTT. This gives the protein CSAGQGDNQSQHF. The chain carries TRBV29-1 and TRBJ1-5; TRBD1 agrees at 10 bases. The length of the CDR3 is 13 residues. Germline V gives CDR1 SQVTM, CDR2 ANQGSEA.

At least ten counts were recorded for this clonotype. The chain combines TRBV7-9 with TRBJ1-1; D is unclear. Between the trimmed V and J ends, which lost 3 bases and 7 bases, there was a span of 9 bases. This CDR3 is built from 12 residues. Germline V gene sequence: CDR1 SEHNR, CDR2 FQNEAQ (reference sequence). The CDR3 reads CASSLPGIEAFF. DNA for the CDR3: TGTGCCAGCAGCTTGCCGGGGATTGAAGCTTTCTTT.

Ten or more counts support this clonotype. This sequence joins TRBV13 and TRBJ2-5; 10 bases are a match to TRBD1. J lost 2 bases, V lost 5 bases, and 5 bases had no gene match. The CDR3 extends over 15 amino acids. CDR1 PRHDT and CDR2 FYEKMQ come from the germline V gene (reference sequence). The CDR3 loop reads CASSPGQGTQETQYF. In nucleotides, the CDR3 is TGTGCCAGCAGCCCGGGACAGGGGACGCAAGAGACCCAGTACTTC.

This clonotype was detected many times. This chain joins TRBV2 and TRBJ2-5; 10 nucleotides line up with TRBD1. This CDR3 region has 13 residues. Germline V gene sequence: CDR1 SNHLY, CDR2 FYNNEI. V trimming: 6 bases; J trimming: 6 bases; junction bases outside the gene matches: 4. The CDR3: CASRRTGGKTQYF. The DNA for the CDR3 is TGTGCCAGCAGACGGACAGGGGGGAAGACCCAGTACTTC.

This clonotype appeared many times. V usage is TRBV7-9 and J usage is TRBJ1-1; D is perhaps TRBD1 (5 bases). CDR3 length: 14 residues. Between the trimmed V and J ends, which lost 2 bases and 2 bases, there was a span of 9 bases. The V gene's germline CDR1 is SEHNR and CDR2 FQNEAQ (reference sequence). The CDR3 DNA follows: TGTGCCAGCAGCTTAAGGGGCCCAAACACTGAAGCTTTCTTT. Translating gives CASSLRGPNTEAFF.

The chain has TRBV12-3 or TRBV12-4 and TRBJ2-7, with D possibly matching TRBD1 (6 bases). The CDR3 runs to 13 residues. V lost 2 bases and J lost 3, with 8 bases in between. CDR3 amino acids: CASSLNRVYEQYF. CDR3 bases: TGTGCCAGCAGTTTAAACAGGGTCTACGAGCAGTACTTC.

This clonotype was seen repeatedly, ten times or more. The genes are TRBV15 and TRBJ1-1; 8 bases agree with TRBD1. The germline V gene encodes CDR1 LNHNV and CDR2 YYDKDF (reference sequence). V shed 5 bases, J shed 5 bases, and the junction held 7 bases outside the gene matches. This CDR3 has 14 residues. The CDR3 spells CATSLRTGFTEAFF. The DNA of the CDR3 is TGTGCCACCAGCTTAAGGACAGGGTTTACTGAAGCTTTCTTT.

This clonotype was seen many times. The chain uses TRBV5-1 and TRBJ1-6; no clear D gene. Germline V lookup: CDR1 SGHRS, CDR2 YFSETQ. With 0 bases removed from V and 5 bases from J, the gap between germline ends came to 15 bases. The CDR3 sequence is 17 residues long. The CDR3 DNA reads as TGCGCCAGCAGCTTGGACCCCGTAGGTGGGGATAATTCACCCCTCCACTTT. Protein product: CASSLDPVGGDNSPLHF.

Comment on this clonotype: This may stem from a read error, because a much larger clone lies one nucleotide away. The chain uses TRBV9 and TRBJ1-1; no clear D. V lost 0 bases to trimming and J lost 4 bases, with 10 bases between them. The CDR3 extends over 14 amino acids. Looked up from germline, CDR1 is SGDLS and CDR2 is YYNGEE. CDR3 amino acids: CASSVGATPTEAFF. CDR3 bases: TGTGCCAGCAGCGTAGGGGCTACCCCCACTGAAGCTTTCTTT.